This entry is about one T cell receptor (beta chain). Its antigen is not known. The time point here: newly diagnosed GD, antithyroid drugs for less than 3 months. PBMC-extracted RNA yielded the TCR library. All patients originated from an endocrinology department located in Xi'an, China. Construction of the TCR beta libraries employed iRepertoire HTBI primers in conjunction with Arm-PCR of CDR3 regions. TCRdb passed the multiplex PCR reads through MiXCR, listing each CDR3 protein once. The table has about 240,000 distinct CDR3 sequences, 20% seen once; the top ten hold around 14%. This sample was taken from a study of regulatory T cells in long-lasting Graves disease. Study outcomes and limitations: Possibly, accuracy suffered from the small sample size.

Per germline, CDR1 SGHRS and CDR2 YFSETQ. V was clipped by 0 bases and J by 0 bases, with 11 bases between them. The CDR3 consists of 16 residues. Sequenced material: peripheral blood mononuclear cells (PBMCs), taken at new diagnosis, from a patient treated with antithyroid drugs. This TCR was recovered from a female donor with Graves disease. The J gene is TRBJ2-3, the V gene TRBV5-1, with a possible D match to TRBD2 (6 bases). CDR3 in DNA: TGCGCCAGCAGCTTGGTCTCCGGGGGTAGCACAGATACGCAGTATTTT. It is translated as CASSLVSGGSTDTQYF. The entire variable domain, with the rest obtained from reference TRBV5-1 and TRBJ2-3, is as follows: KAGVTQTPRYLIKTRGQQVTLSCSPISGHRSVSWYQQTPGQGLQFLFEYFSETQRNKGNFPGRFSGRQFSNSRSEMNVSTLELGDSALYLCASSLVSGGSTDTQYFGPGTRLTVL.